Below are 18 T cell receptor beta chains sequenced from a single sample in a study of cytomegalovirus exposure and HLA in healthy donors. 60 Vbeta and 13 Jbeta primers were used in PCR. The protocol was immunoSEQ multiplex PCR, while the TCRdb copy is restricted to in-frame clones and leaves out a portion. This table holds 150,000 or so clones. The material sequenced was PBMCs. The receptors were sampled from a woman aged 18-35 years in good health and CMV-seronegative.

The V call is TRBV9, the J call TRBJ1-2; 8 positions match TRBD1. This CDR3 has 15 amino acids. From germline, CDR1 is SGDLS and CDR2 YYNGEE. J lost 5 bases, V lost 4 bases, and 10 bases had no gene match. Written as DNA, the CDR3 is TGTGCCAGCAGCTCCCCCGTCCGGGACAGGTATGGCTACACCTTC. Translated, it gives CASSSPVRDRYGYTF.

The chain is built from TRBV2 and TRBJ2-7; D possibly corresponds to TRBD2 (5 bases). CDR3 length: 13 amino acids. Trimming pared 9 bases from V and 2 bases from J, leaving 14 bases between. CDR1 and CDR2 (germline): SNHLY, FYNNEI. The CDR3, as DNA: TGTGCCAGTCTTGCGGGCAACCCCTACGAGCAGTACGTC. Its protein is CASLAGNPYEQYV.

V usage is TRBV4-2 and J usage is TRBJ2-2; TRBD2 is a possible D gene (6 bases). Trimming removed 0 bases from V and 3 bases from J, with 8 bases in between. The germline V gene encodes CDR1 LGHNA and CDR2 YNFKEQ. The CDR3 covers 15 residues. CDR3 sequence (DNA): TGTGCCAGCAGCCAAGAATGGGGGGACACCGGGGAGCTGTTTTTT. This encodes CASSQEWGDTGELFF.

The DNA for the CDR3 is TGTGCCAGCAGCGAACGCTCCCAATCGACAGGGGTGTACGACTACACCTTC. Protein: CASSERSQSTGVYDYTF. The gene calls are TRBV7-9 and TRBJ1-2, with 8 bases aligning to TRBD1. Germline-derived CDR1 and CDR2 are SEHNR and FQNEAQ (reference sequence). Germline trimming cut 5 bases from V and 10 bases from J; bases unmatched to any gene: 21. The CDR3 extends over 17 amino acids.

The CDR3 DNA follows: TGTGCCAGCAGCCACTTCGCCGTGGGCGGCGGCGGGAACTATGGCTACACCTTC. The encoded protein is CASSHFAVGGGGNYGYTF. The rearrangement joins TRBV7-9 to TRBJ1-2; D remains unclear. The V end lost 5 bases, the J end lost 2 bases, and 24 bases lay between the germline ends. The CDR3 extends over 18 amino acids. Germline V gene lookup returns CDR1 SEHNR and CDR2 FQNEAQ (reference sequence).

The CDR3: CASSYGGSINEQFF. In nucleotides, the CDR3 is TGTGCCAGCAGTTATGGCGGGAGTATAAATGAGCAGTTCTTC. This chain uses TRBV6-6 with TRBJ2-1; 7 bases agree with TRBD2. V lost 3 bases to trimming and J lost 7 bases; unmatched junction nucleotides: 6. The CDR3 runs 14 residues. Germline V gene sequence: CDR1 MNHNY, CDR2 SVGAGI (reference sequence).

This chain links TRBV6-4 with TRBJ1-2, with TRBD1 identical over 8 bases. V lost 2 bases and J lost 7; bases outside the gene matches: 15. The germline V gene encodes CDR1 MRHNA and CDR2 SNTAGT. The CDR3 totals 17 residues. The CDR3 here is CASSDPPPAGGAGGYTF. The CDR3 DNA sequence: TGTGCCAGCAGTGACCCCCCCCCGGCAGGGGGCGCGGGTGGCTACACCTTC.

This chain connects TRBV10-3 to TRBJ2-1; possible D gene TRBD1, 6 bases. The CDR3 length is 16 residues. The ends were cut back, 0 bases at V and 6 bases at J, with 15 bases in the middle. CDR1 is ENHRY and CDR2 is SYGVKD in the germline V gene. CDR3 nucleotide sequence: TGTGCCATCAGTGAGTCGATGGGGGCGCTGGGCAATGAGCAGTTCTTC. Protein: CAISESMGALGNEQFF.

The chain couples TRBV7-9 to TRBJ1-2, with D tentatively TRBD1 (5 bases). Germline values: CDR1 SEHNR, CDR2 FQNEAQ (reference sequence). V lost 4 bases, J lost 4 bases, and 16 bases lay in between. The CDR3 has 15 residues. The chain's CDR3 is CASSSREGEGYGYTF. Written as DNA, the CDR3 is TGTGCCAGCAGCTCCCGGGAAGGGGAGGGCTATGGCTACACCTTC. The full variable domain, completed using reference TRBV7-9 and TRBJ1-2, is DTGVSQNPRHKITKRGQNVTFRCDPISEHNRLYWYRQTLGQGPEFLTYFQNEAQLEKSRLLSDRFSAERPKGSFSTLEIQRTEQGDSAMYLCASSSREGEGYGYTFGSGTRLTVV.

V usage is TRBV11-3 and J usage is TRBJ2-4, with 7 bases that match TRBD2. CDR1 is SGHNT, CDR2 YENEEA, per germline. The CDR3 is 19 amino acids. V trimming: 5 bases; J trimming: 0 bases; junction bases outside the gene matches: 16. For the CDR3, the DNA is TGTGCCAGCAGCCAAAGAAGCCCCTTAGCGGGTGGAGCCAAAAACATTCAGTACTTC. Protein product: CASSQRSPLAGGAKNIQYF.

About this clone itself: Other DNA sequences of this sample code for an identical CDR3. This chain joins TRBV7-9 and TRBJ1-2, with D perhaps TRBD1 (6 bases). Germline V gene lookup returns CDR1 SEHNR and CDR2 FQNEAQ (reference sequence). This CDR3 contains 15 residues. Trimming pared 0 bases from V and 0 bases from J, leaving 8 bases between. The CDR3, as DNA: TGTGCCAGCAGCTTAGCGACAGGTTCTAACTATGGCTACACCTTC. Its protein is CASSLATGSNYGYTF.

V and J are TRBV4-1 and TRBJ2-3; 7 nucleotides match TRBD2. The CDR3 is 15 amino acids. Losses at the gene ends were 4 bases for V and 5 bases for J; bases not matched to a gene: 9. Germline V gene data show CDR1 as MGHRA and CDR2 as YSYEKL. This CDR3 reads CASSPTGLRGDTQYF. The CDR3 DNA follows: TGCGCCAGCAGCCCAACGGGACTAAGGGGAGATACGCAGTATTTT.

The rearrangement joins TRBV11-3 to TRBJ1-1; TRBD1 aligns across 8 bases. CDR1 is SGHNT and CDR2 is YENEEA in the germline V gene. The junction had 7 bases not matched to a gene; V was cut back by 10 bases and J by 0 bases. There are 14 residues in the CDR3. CDR3 sequence: CATQGAPMNTEAFF. The CDR3, as DNA: TGTGCCACGCAGGGGGCTCCGATGAACACTGAAGCTTTCTTT.

This chain links TRBV5-1 with TRBJ2-5; 8 bases map to TRBD1. Per germline, CDR1 SGHRS and CDR2 YFSETQ. The CDR3 is 14 amino acids. Trimming removed 5 bases from V and 5 bases from J; junction bases left unmatched: 8. Here the CDR3 reads CASSSERQGETQYF. The CDR3, as DNA: TGCGCCAGCAGTTCTGAAAGACAGGGGGAGACCCAGTACTTC. The full variable domain, its missing parts supplied by reference TRBV5-1 and TRBJ2-5, is KAGVTQTPRYLIKTRGQQVTLSCSPISGHRSVSWYQQTPGQGLQFLFEYFSETQRNKGNFPGRFSGRQFSNSRSEMNVSTLELGDSALYLCASSSERQGETQYFGPGTRLLVL.

This chain connects TRBV6-6 to TRBJ2-2; no definite D call. V lost 6 bases to trimming and J lost 5 bases, with 4 bases between them. Germline assignment: CDR1 MNHNY and CDR2 SVGAGI (reference sequence). This CDR3 comprises 11 residues. CDR3: CASRLTGELFF. In DNA, the CDR3 is TGTGCCAGCAGATTAACCGGGGAGCTGTTTTTT.

The CDR3 nucleotides are TGTGCCAGCAGCTTAGTTCAGTTTGCAACTAATGAAAAACTGTTTTTT. Amino acid sequence: CASSLVQFATNEKLFF. V is TRBV7-9 and J is TRBJ1-4; D unclear. CDR1 and CDR2 (germline): SEHNR, FQNEAQ (reference sequence). The ends were cut back, 1 base at V and 0 bases at J, with 9 bases in the middle. This CDR3 has 16 amino acids.

V is TRBV6-5 and J is TRBJ2-1; the D gene is possibly TRBD2 (5 bases). There are 16 residues in the CDR3. V lost 2 bases and J lost 0, with 11 bases in between. CDR1 is MNHEY, CDR2 SVGAGI, per germline. CDR3 protein: CASSYGSPSSYNEQFF. In DNA form, the CDR3 reads TGTGCCAGCAGTTACGGGAGCCCAAGCTCCTACAATGAGCAGTTCTTC.

This chain joins TRBV6-1 and TRBJ2-1; weak D call: TRBD1 (5 bases). Germline CDR1 reads MNHNS; CDR2 reads SASEGT. Trimming removed 3 bases at V and 8 bases at J, with 17 bases between. The CDR3 runs 15 residues. The DNA of the CDR3 is TGTGCCAGCAGTGACCCCACTCAGGGTTTATATGAGCAGTTCTTC. It specifies CASSDPTQGLYEQFF.